Following are 24 T cell receptor beta chains from one sample sequenced in a study of blood T cell repertoires in COVID-19. Repertoires were generated with immunoSEQ multiplex PCR, while TCRdb's copy carries only in-frame clones and drops some. The table shows 350,000 or so clones, with 90% occurring only once. The material sequenced was peripheral blood. These receptors were taken from a man between 18 and 35 years old with active or convalescent COVID-19.

This clone has just a few counts. The chain combines TRBV5-1 with TRBJ1-3, with D possibly matching TRBD1 (5 bases). The CDR3 loop spans 16 amino acids. Trimming stripped 4 bases from V and 2 bases from J, with 16 bases between. CDR1 and CDR2 from the germline V gene are SGHRS and YFSETQ. The CDR3 DNA reads as TGCGCCAGCAGCCTTACCTTAGGGGATGCTGGAAACACCATATATTTT. This codes for CASSLTLGDAGNTIYF.

The rearrangement links TRBV28 to TRBJ1-2; no firm D call. The CDR3 loop spans 15 amino acids. Trimming removed 5 bases from V and 0 bases from J, with 13 bases in between. Germline V gives CDR1 MDHEN, CDR2 SYDVKM. CDR3 sequence (DNA): TGTGCCAGCAGTCTGGGCAGCCGTCCTAACTATGGCTACACCTTC. Its translation is CASSLGSRPNYGYTF.

The gene calls are TRBV5-1 and TRBJ1-1, with a possible D match to TRBD1 (5 bases). The CDR3 length is 14 residues. V dropped 1 base and J dropped 1 base, with 8 bases sitting between them. The V gene's germline CDR1 is SGHRS and CDR2 YFSETQ. CDR3 protein: CASSLPTANTEAFF. DNA for the CDR3: TGCGCCAGCAGCTTGCCGACAGCGAACACTGAAGCTTTCTTT.

The chain links TRBV28 to TRBJ2-1; the D gene is possibly TRBD1 (6 bases). This CDR3 is 14 amino acids long. CDR1 is MDHEN, CDR2 SYDVKM, per germline. V lost 9 bases and J lost 0, with 12 bases in between. CDR3 amino acids: CASGGRTSYNEQFF. In nucleotides, the CDR3 is TGTGCCAGTGGGGGCAGGACCTCCTACAATGAGCAGTTCTTC.

In this sample, this clone turned up a few times. At the DNA level, this CDR3 is encoded by other sequences in the same sample as well. The V call is TRBV18, the J call TRBJ2-7, with 7 bases matching TRBD1. The CDR3 spans 13 residues. The ends lost 6 bases at V and 4 bases at J; junction bases unmatched: 6. CDR1 KGHSH and CDR2 LQKENI come from the germline V gene. The CDR3 here is CASSPGQIYEQYF. The DNA for the CDR3 is TGTGCCAGCTCGCCGGGACAGATATACGAGCAGTACTTC.

J is TRBJ1-1 and V is TRBV28; maybe TRBD1 (6 bases). The V and J ends lost 3 bases and 6 bases respectively, with 14 bases between them. The CDR3 extends over 14 amino acids. CDR1 and CDR2 from the germline V gene are MDHEN and SYDVKM. The CDR3 protein is CASSFPYRDPEAFF. The CDR3 DNA follows: TGTGCCAGCAGTTTCCCGTACAGGGACCCTGAAGCTTTCTTT.

The chain has TRBV11-3 and TRBJ2-3; the D is unclear. Trimming shortened V by 2 bases and J by 2 bases, and 5 bases separated the two germline ends. The V gene's germline CDR1 is SGHNT and CDR2 YENEEA. CDR3 length: 13 amino acids. CDR3 sequence: CASSLHTTDTQYF. CDR3 nucleotides: TGTGCCAGCAGCTTACACACCACAGATACGCAGTATTTT.

The V call is TRBV12-3 or TRBV12-4, the J call TRBJ1-2, with D uncertain. CDR3 size: 13 residues. V lost 5 bases to trimming and J lost 3 bases, with 10 bases between them. The CDR3 loop is CASSLRSDYGYTF. CDR3 bases: TGTGCCAGCAGTCTCCGATCGGACTATGGCTACACCTTC.

This chain links TRBV6-5 with TRBJ1-3; D not resolved. From germline, CDR1 is MNHEY and CDR2 SVGAGI. The length of the CDR3 is 12 residues. The V end lost 6 bases, the J end lost 4 bases, and 7 bases lay between the germline ends. The CDR3 DNA reads TGTGCCAGCAGACAAGTCGGAAACACCATATATTTT. This codes for CASRQVGNTIYF.

The chain couples TRBV5-1 to TRBJ2-1, with 10 positions matching TRBD2. The CDR3 has 15 amino acids. V lost 0 bases and J lost 6; bases outside the gene matches: 3. Germline CDR1 and CDR2: SGHRS and YFSETQ. CDR3 loop: CASSLVIAGGNEQFF. The CDR3, as DNA: TGCGCCAGCAGCTTGGTTATAGCGGGGGGCAATGAGCAGTTCTTC. The full variable domain, its missing parts supplied by reference TRBV5-1 and TRBJ2-1, is KAGVTQTPRYLIKTRGQQVTLSCSPISGHRSVSWYQQTPGQGLQFLFEYFSETQRNKGNFPGRFSGRQFSNSRSEMNVSTLELGDSALYLCASSLVIAGGNEQFFGPGTRLTVL.

V and J are TRBV6-2 or TRBV6-3 and TRBJ1-3; D remains unclear. The CDR3 spans 16 residues. With 2 bases removed from V and 0 bases from J, the gap between germline ends came to 11 bases. Looked up from germline, CDR1 is MNHEY and CDR2 is SVGEGT. The CDR3 bases are TGTGCCAGCAGTTACAACACACGGGACTCTGGAAACACCATATATTTT. It is translated as CASSYNTRDSGNTIYF.

The chain uses TRBV5-1 and TRBJ2-7, with TRBD1 matching 11 bases. J gave up 2 bases and V 1 base, and 5 bases lay outside the gene matches. The CDR3 has 16 residues. Germline V gene sequence: CDR1 SGHRS, CDR2 YFSETQ. The CDR3 nucleotides are TGCGCCAGCAGCTTGAGTCCGGGACAGGGGGCCTACGAGCAGTACTTC. Translation: CASSLSPGQGAYEQYF. Filled out from reference TRBV5-1 and TRBJ2-7, the complete variable domain reads KAGVTQTPRYLIKTRGQQVTLSCSPISGHRSVSWYQQTPGQGLQFLFEYFSETQRNKGNFPGRFSGRQFSNSRSEMNVSTLELGDSALYLCASSLSPGQGAYEQYFGPGTRLTVT.

The V and J genes are TRBV19 and TRBJ1-5; no definite D call. The CDR3 is made up of 12 amino acids. Trimming took 5 bases from V and 8 from J, leaving 10 bases between them. Per germline, CDR1 LNHDA and CDR2 SQIVND (reference sequence). CDR3 in amino acids: CASSPLREPQHF. CDR3 nucleotide sequence: TGTGCCAGTAGTCCCCTCCGAGAGCCCCAGCATTTT.

The chain combines TRBV3-1 (or the pseudogene TRBV3-2) with TRBJ1-3, with unresolved D. Trimming pared 6 bases from V and 1 base from J, leaving 7 bases between. Germline V lookup: CDR1 LGHDT, CDR2 YNNKEL (reference sequence). The CDR3 spans 13 residues. CDR3 coding DNA: TGTGCCAGCAGGCGGGCTTCTGGAAACACCATATATTTT. It is translated as CASRRASGNTIYF.

The chain has TRBV5-6 and TRBJ1-4, with D uncertain. The length of the CDR3 is 18 residues. Between the trimmed V and J ends, which lost 1 base and 4 bases, there was a span of 20 bases. Germline CDR1 SGHDT, CDR2 YYEEEE. As DNA, the CDR3 is TGTGCCAGCAGCTTGTGGGGAGTGCGGCGTCTTTTTAATGAAAAACTGTTTTTT. Translation gives CASSLWGVRRLFNEKLFF.

With respect to this clone: Other DNA sequences from this sample encode an identical CDR3 as well. This chain uses TRBV6-6 with TRBJ1-2; the D gene is possibly TRBD1 (6 bases). The V end lost 5 bases, the J end lost 1 base, and 8 bases lay between the germline ends. Germline V lookup: CDR1 MNHNY, CDR2 SVGAGI (reference sequence). The CDR3 consists of 13 residues. The CDR3 reads CASSPQGNYGYTF. The CDR3 DNA reads as TGTGCCAGCAGTCCACAGGGTAACTATGGCTACACCTTC.

The chain employs TRBV4-2 and TRBJ2-6; TRBD1 agrees at 11 bases. The CDR3 is 17 residues long. V shed 1 base and J 3 bases; nucleotides not matched to a gene: 2. Germline V CDR1 and CDR2: LGHNA, YNFKEQ. The CDR3 region has the DNA TGTGCCAGCAGCCAAGGGACAGGGGGCTTTGGGGCCAACGTCCTGACTTTC. It specifies CASSQGTGGFGANVLTF.

V and J are TRBV25-1 and TRBJ2-2, with D possibly being TRBD1 (6 bases). The CDR3 has 14 amino acids. Trimming took off 6 bases at V and 1 base at J, with 9 bases between the two ends. In germline, CDR1 is MGHDK, CDR2 SYGVNS. The CDR3 reads CASSLDRNTGELFF. The CDR3, as DNA: TGTGCCAGCAGCTTGGACAGGAACACCGGGGAGCTGTTTTTT.

J is TRBJ2-7 and V is TRBV5-6, with D tentatively TRBD1 (7 bases). CDR1 and CDR2 from the germline V gene are SGHDT and YYEEEE. Trimming removed 4 bases from V and 3 bases from J, with 11 bases in between. The CDR3 is 13 amino acids. The CDR3 coding sequence is TGTGCCAGCAGCCCAGGGGGGAGCTACGAGCAGTACTTC. This translates into CASSPGGSYEQYF.

This rearrangement joins TRBV28 to TRBJ1-1, with a weak D call TRBD1 (5 bases). CDR1 and CDR2 from the germline V gene are MDHEN and SYDVKM. The CDR3 length is 14 residues. The V end was cut by 6 bases, the J end by 0 bases, with 11 bases between. The CDR3 bases are TGTGCCAGCAGAACTGGACAAATGAACACTGAAGCTTTCTTT. Amino acids: CASRTGQMNTEAFF.

The chain is built from TRBV5-4 and TRBJ1-1, with a weak D call TRBD1 (5 bases). This CDR3 region has 14 residues. Trimming shortened V by 2 bases and J by 10 bases, and 18 bases separated the two germline ends. The V gene's germline CDR1 is SGHNT and CDR2 YYREEE (reference sequence). CDR3 DNA: TGTGCCAGCAGCTTCAGCGGGGGGTCCTGGGGAGCTTTCTTT. The encoded protein is CASSFSGGSWGAFF.

This clone was seen a single time. The chain links TRBV7-2 to TRBJ2-7; 9 bases are shared with TRBD1. V shed 2 bases and J 7 bases; nucleotides not matched to a gene: 15. Per the germline V gene, CDR1 is SGHTA and CDR2 is FQGNSA. This CDR3 contains 17 residues. CDR3 DNA: TGTGCCAGCAGCTTAACAGCTCGGAGACAGGGGGAAGGGGAGCAGTACTTC. Translation: CASSLTARRQGEGEQYF.

The V gene is TRBV5-1, the J gene TRBJ1-1; D gene uncertain. The length of the CDR3 is 15 residues. The germline V gene encodes CDR1 SGHRS and CDR2 YFSETQ. Deletions cut 1 base from V and 3 bases from J, with 13 bases between. The CDR3 protein is CASSLTGMEYTEAFF. The CDR3 DNA reads TGCGCCAGCAGCTTGACGGGGATGGAGTACACTGAAGCTTTCTTT.

The CDR3 nucleotides are TGTGCCAGCAGCAACAGCGGGCTGGGCGATGAGCAGTTCTTC. Its translation is CASSNSGLGDEQFF. The chain combines TRBV14 with TRBJ2-1; maybe TRBD2 (6 bases). Trimming shortened V by 5 bases and J by 8 bases, and 16 bases separated the two germline ends. The germline gives CDR1 SGHDN, CDR2 FVKESK. This CDR3 has 14 amino acids.